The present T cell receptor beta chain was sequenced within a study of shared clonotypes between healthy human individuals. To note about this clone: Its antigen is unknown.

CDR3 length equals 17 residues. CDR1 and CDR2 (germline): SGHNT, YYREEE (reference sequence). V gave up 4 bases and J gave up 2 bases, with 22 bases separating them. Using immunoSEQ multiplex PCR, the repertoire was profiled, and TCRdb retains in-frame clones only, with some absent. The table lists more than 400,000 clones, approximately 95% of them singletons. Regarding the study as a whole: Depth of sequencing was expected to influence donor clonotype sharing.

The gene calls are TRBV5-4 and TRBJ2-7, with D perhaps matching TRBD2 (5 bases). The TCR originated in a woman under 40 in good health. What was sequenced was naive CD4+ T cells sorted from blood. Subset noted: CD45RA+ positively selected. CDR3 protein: CASSSQVRALEPYEQYF. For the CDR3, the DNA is TGTGCCAGCAGCAGTCAAGTCCGCGCACTAGAACCCTACGAGCAGTACTTC.